Each of the 18 T cell receptor beta chains below was sequenced from the same sample in a study of T cells after yellow fever vaccination. TCRdb ran MiXCR on the 5' RACE reads and lists one entry per CDR3 protein. This table holds about 320,000 distinct CDR3 sequences, 3.5% to 4.5% found once. Specimen: PBMCs, collected 15 days after the yellow fever booster vaccination. These receptors were taken from a man aged 18 to 29 who received the YFV17D yellow fever vaccine.

This clonotype was counted many times. This chain joins TRBV5-6 and TRBJ2-5, with TRBD2 as a possible D gene (7 bases). CDR1 and CDR2 from the germline V gene are SGHDT and YYEEEE. The CDR3 has 14 amino acids. V was clipped by 4 bases and J by 1 base, with 11 bases between them. CDR3 bases: TGTGCCAGCAGCGGCGGGGGCTTCCAAGAGACCCAGTACTTC. It specifies CASSGGGFQETQYF.

V is TRBV6-2 or TRBV6-3 and J is TRBJ1-6; tentatively, D is TRBD1 (6 bases). CDR3 length: 12 residues. V lost 6 bases to trimming and J lost 8 bases, with 8 bases between them. The germline CDR1 and CDR2 sequences are MNHEY and SVGEGT. This CDR3 is CASRRQDSPLHF. For the CDR3, the DNA is TGTGCCAGCAGACGACAGGATTCACCCCTCCACTTT.

This clonotype was seen only a few times. V gene TRBV11-2 combines with J gene TRBJ2-7; no definite D call. CDR1 is SGHAT, CDR2 FQNNGV, per germline. Trimming took 8 bases from V and 2 from J, leaving 10 bases between them. The CDR3 sequence is 12 residues long. The CDR3 sequence: CASGQEPYEQYV. DNA for the CDR3: TGTGCCAGCGGCCAAGAGCCCTACGAGCAGTACGTC.

Many counts were recorded for this clonotype. The rearrangement links TRBV7-9 to TRBJ2-3; D possibly corresponds to TRBD2 (5 bases). Trimming cost V 0 bases and J 0 bases, with 7 bases left between them. This CDR3 contains 15 residues. Germline lookup yields CDR1 SEHNR and CDR2 FQNEAQ (reference sequence). As DNA, the CDR3 is TGTGCCAGCAGCTTAGCTAGCGTTAGCACAGATACGCAGTATTTT. Encoded protein: CASSLASVSTDTQYF.

This clonotype came up a few times. V and J are TRBV3-1 and TRBJ1-1; D remains ambiguous. CDR1 and CDR2 from the germline V gene are LGHDT and YNNKEL (reference sequence). The CDR3 extends over 16 amino acids. V was trimmed by 1 base and J by 1 base, leaving 13 bases between them. The CDR3 region is CASSQAAAPSNTEAFF. As DNA, the CDR3 is TGTGCCAGCAGCCAAGCCGCAGCCCCTTCGAACACTGAAGCTTTCTTT.

This clonotype was observed at least ten times. The CDR3 DNA reads as TGTGCCAGCAGGCCCCTAGCGGGCCGCACAGATACGCAGTATTTT. Encoded protein: CASRPLAGRTDTQYF. The chain is built from TRBV6-2 or TRBV6-3 and TRBJ2-3, with 8 bases identical to TRBD2. Germline trimming cut 6 bases from V and 1 base from J; bases unmatched to any gene: 6. Germline assignment: CDR1 MNHEY and CDR2 SVGEGT. CDR3 length: 15 residues.

This clonotype appeared a few times. This chain joins TRBV7-2 and TRBJ2-1, with no clear D. V dropped 7 bases and J dropped 0 bases, with 7 bases sitting between them. Per the germline V gene, CDR1 is SGHTA and CDR2 is FQGNSA. The CDR3 length is 13 residues. CDR3 DNA sequence: TGTGCCAGCATTGCCAGCTCCTACAATGAGCAGTTCTTC. It specifies CASIASSYNEQFF. Filled out from reference TRBV7-2 and TRBJ2-1, the complete variable domain reads GAGVSQSPSNKVTEKGKDVELRCDPISGHTALYWYRQSLGQGLEFLIYFQGNSAPDKSGLPSDRFSAERTGGSVSTLTIQRTQQEDSAVYLCASIASSYNEQFFGPGTRLTVL.

The chain employs TRBV2 and TRBJ2-2; 9 nucleotides line up with TRBD1. This CDR3 contains 16 residues. The V gene end was trimmed by 4 bases and the J gene end by 6 bases; junction bases not matched to a gene: 9. The germline V gene encodes CDR1 SNHLY and CDR2 FYNNEI. This CDR3 reads CASSVEGQGLSGELFF. CDR3 bases: TGTGCCAGCAGTGTCGAGGGACAGGGATTATCCGGGGAGCTGTTTTTT.

The chain carries TRBV18 and TRBJ2-3; the D gene is possibly TRBD2 (6 bases). The CDR3 is made up of 17 amino acids. Germline lookup yields CDR1 KGHSH and CDR2 LQKENI. V was trimmed by 4 bases and J by 0 bases, leaving 17 bases between them. The CDR3 is CASSRGTGTASTDTQYF. The CDR3 coding sequence is TGTGCCAGCTCACGGGGGACCGGGACTGCTAGCACAGATACGCAGTATTTT.

This chain joins TRBV3-1 and TRBJ1-5; 11 bases match TRBD1. The CDR3 is 15 residues long. V gave up 5 bases and J gave up 6 bases; unmatched junction bases: 6. The germline V gene encodes CDR1 LGHDT and CDR2 YNNKEL (reference sequence). The CDR3 region is CASSEGQGVAQPQHF. CDR3 sequence (DNA): TGTGCCAGCAGCGAGGGACAGGGGGTGGCTCAGCCCCAGCATTTT. The whole variable domain, filled in from reference TRBV3-1 and TRBJ1-5, reads DTAVSQTPKYLVTQMGNDKSIKCEQNLGHDTMYWYKQDSKKFLKIMFSYNNKELIINETVPNRFSPKSPDKAHLNLHINSLELGDSAVYFCASSEGQGVAQPQHFGDGTRLSIL.

This clonotype was counted at least ten times. The CDR3 nucleotides are TGTGCCAGCAGCTTGGATTTCGGGGTCTACGAGCAGTACGTC. Protein: CASSLDFGVYEQYV. The chain recombines TRBV7-2 with TRBJ2-7; D perhaps matches TRBD2 (5 bases). CDR3 length equals 14 residues. Trimming removed 3 bases from V and 3 bases from J, with 12 bases in between. Germline lookup yields CDR1 SGHTA and CDR2 FQGNSA.

This clonotype was counted ten times or more. The rearrangement links TRBV9 to TRBJ2-7; tentatively, D is TRBD1 or TRBD2 (5 bases each). CDR1 is SGDLS, CDR2 YYNGEE, per germline. The CDR3 runs 14 residues. Trimming removed 2 bases from V and 2 bases from J, with 11 bases in between. The DNA of the CDR3 is TGTGCCAGCAGCGTGACACCGGGACCCTACGAGCAGTACTTC. It is translated as CASSVTPGPYEQYF.

This clonotype was observed at least ten times. This chain joins TRBV12-3 or TRBV12-4 and TRBJ1-5; TRBD1 is a possible D gene (5 bases). The CDR3 extends over 14 amino acids. The V end was cut by 6 bases, the J end by 3 bases, with 12 bases between. The CDR3 region is CASSPRDPNQPQHF. CDR3 nucleotides: TGTGCCAGCAGCCCAAGGGACCCCAATCAGCCCCAGCATTTT.

This clonotype has only a few counts. DNA of the CDR3: TGTGCCAGCAGCTTGGGGTTCAACGAGCAGTACGTC. Encoded protein: CASSLGFNEQYV. The chain uses TRBV5-6 and TRBJ2-7, with unresolved D. The length of the CDR3 is 12 residues. From germline, CDR1 is SGHDT and CDR2 YYEEEE. V lost 0 bases and J 5 bases, leaving 6 bases between the germline ends.

This clonotype was observed a handful of times. The chain couples TRBV4-3 to TRBJ1-5, with D unclear. The V gene lost 8 bases and the J gene lost 7 bases, with 15 bases spanning the gap. Germline CDR1 and CDR2: LGHNA and YSLEER. The CDR3 extends over 13 amino acids. The CDR3 loop reads CASGPSGAQPQHF. The DNA of the CDR3 is TGCGCCAGCGGACCGTCGGGAGCCCAGCCCCAGCATTTT.

The CDR3 sequence is CASSLVGTGAPEQYV. The CDR3 nucleotides read TGTGCCAGCAGCTTAGTTGGTACAGGGGCCCCCGAGCAGTACGTC. V gene TRBV7-8 combines with J gene TRBJ2-7, with 7 positions matching TRBD1. Germline CDR1 reads SGHVS; CDR2 reads FQNEAQ. V dropped 1 base and J dropped 6; count of bases not matched to a gene: 9. CDR3 size: 15 residues.

At least ten counts were recorded for this clonotype. The chain is built from TRBV15 and TRBJ2-1; tentatively, D is TRBD2 (6 bases). The germline V gene has CDR1 LNHNV and CDR2 YYDKDF (reference sequence). The CDR3 totals 15 residues. V gave up 0 bases and J gave up 7 bases, with 13 bases separating them. CDR3 in DNA: TGTGCCACCAGCAGAGATCGAAACCGGGGGAATGAGCAGTTCTTC. This encodes CATSRDRNRGNEQFF.

This clonotype was detected ten times or more. This rearrangement joins TRBV5-4 to TRBJ2-1, with 10 positions matching TRBD2. V was clipped by 4 bases and J by 10 bases; unmatched bases: 8. Germline CDR1 SGHNT, CDR2 YYREEE (reference sequence). The CDR3 spans 14 residues. The CDR3 region has the DNA TGTGCCAGCAGCGGAGCGGGGGGGCTAGCGGAGCAGTTCTTC. It yields the protein CASSGAGGLAEQFF. Full variable domain (outside the CDR3, taken from reference TRBV5-4 and TRBJ2-1): ETGVTQSPTHLIKTRGQQVTLRCSSQSGHNTVSWYQQALGQGPQFIFQYYREEENGRGNFPPRFSGLQFPNYSSELNVNALELDDSALYLCASSGAGGLAEQFFGPGTRLTVL.